Each of the 10 T cell receptor beta chains below was sequenced from the same sample in a study of control samples from healthy donors and cancer patients. Sequencing was performed with immunoSEQ multiplex PCR; in TCRdb, only in-frame clones are kept and a portion is missing. The sample consists of around 6,100 clones, 72% of them appearing once. Material for sequencing was formalin-fixed, paraffin-embedded tissue. Source of these receptors: a male donor with melanoma.

This rearrangement joins TRBV20-1 to TRBJ2-3, with 7 bases that match TRBD2. CDR1 and CDR2 from the germline V gene are DFQATT and SNEGSKA (reference sequence). The CDR3 is made up of 11 amino acids. V was clipped by 3 bases and J by 6 bases; unmatched bases: 0. CDR3 sequence (DNA): TGCAGTGCTAGCGGGAGGGATACGCAGTATTTT. The encoded protein is CSASGRDTQYF.

This chain uses TRBV30 with TRBJ1-5, with 9 bases identical to TRBD1. The CDR3 spans 14 residues. V lost 0 bases, J lost 5 bases, and 2 bases stayed unmatched. From germline, CDR1 is GTSNPN and CDR2 SVGIG (reference sequence). CDR3 protein: CAWSVRDRDQPQHF. The CDR3 nucleotides read TGTGCCTGGAGTGTCCGGGACAGGGATCAGCCCCAGCATTTT.

The rearrangement joins TRBV13 to TRBJ2-1, with 12 bases aligning to TRBD1. The CDR3 spans 18 residues. Germline loops: CDR1 PRHDT, CDR2 FYEKMQ (reference sequence). J was trimmed by 4 bases and V by 8 bases; bases with no gene match: 15. CDR3 sequence (DNA): TGTGCCAGCTATACCCGAGGGGGACAGGGGGCGGAATACAATGAGCAGTTCTTC. Its protein is CASYTRGGQGAEYNEQFF.

The chain carries TRBV24-1 and TRBJ1-1, with TRBD1 as a possible D gene (5 bases). The V end lost 2 bases, the J end lost 6 bases, and 6 bases lay between the germline ends. CDR3 size: 12 residues. Looked up from germline, CDR1 is KGHDR and CDR2 is SFDVKD. The CDR3 sequence: CATSDWGAEAFF. CDR3 coding DNA: TGTGCCACCAGTGATTGGGGGGCTGAAGCTTTCTTT.

The J gene is TRBJ2-7, the V gene TRBV28; 10 nucleotides agree with TRBD2. The V gene end was trimmed by 5 bases and the J gene end by 7 bases; junction bases not matched to a gene: 14. CDR1 and CDR2 from the germline V gene are MDHEN and SYDVKM. The CDR3 runs to 16 residues. The CDR3 region has the DNA TGTGCCAGCAGTCGCCAGCTCAGCGGGAGGGCCGAAGAGCAGTACTTC. Its translation: CASSRQLSGRAEEQYF.

This chain uses TRBV29-1 with TRBJ2-1, with a tentative D call TRBD1 (6 bases). The V and J ends lost 7 bases and 2 bases respectively, with 12 bases between them. CDR3 length: 13 amino acids. Germline CDR1 SQVTM, CDR2 ANQGSEA. The CDR3 reads CSDIRDTYNEQFF. Written as DNA, the CDR3 is TGCAGCGATATCCGGGACACCTACAATGAGCAGTTCTTC.

This clone occurred once. With a much larger clone just one base away, this may be a read error. This chain joins TRBV28 and TRBJ1-3; D unclear. The CDR3 consists of 14 residues. Germline V gene sequence: CDR1 MDHEN, CDR2 SYDVKM. V gave up 8 bases and J gave up 3 bases, with 14 bases separating them. The CDR3 DNA follows: TGTGCCAGCTCTACGGAGATCTTTGGAAACACCATATATTTT. It specifies CASSTEIFGNTIYF.

The J gene is TRBJ2-7, the V gene TRBV3-1 (or the pseudogene TRBV3-2); TRBD2 matches at 14 bases. Trimming removed 3 bases from V and 7 bases from J; junction bases left unmatched: 5. There are 15 residues in the CDR3. The germline V gene encodes CDR1 LGHDT and CDR2 YNNKEL (reference sequence). The CDR3 region has the DNA TGTGCCAGCAGCCAGGGGACTAGCGGGAGACAGGAGCAGTACTTC. Protein sequence: CASSQGTSGRQEQYF.

J is TRBJ2-2 and V is TRBV19; 8 bases agree with TRBD2. CDR1 is LNHDA and CDR2 is SQIVND in the germline V gene (reference sequence). J was trimmed by 5 bases and V by 1 base; bases with no gene match: 3. This CDR3 is 15 amino acids long. CDR3 region: CASSIGAGGTGELFF. The CDR3 region has the DNA TGTGCCAGTAGTATAGGCGCGGGAGGAACCGGGGAGCTGTTTTTT.

Only one count was recorded for this clone. The rearrangement joins TRBV10-3 to TRBJ2-2; D not resolved. Per the germline V gene, CDR1 is ENHRY and CDR2 is SYGVKD. The CDR3 totals 16 residues. The V gene lost 8 bases and the J gene lost 2 bases, with 18 bases spanning the gap. DNA of the CDR3: TGTGCCATCCACGAGGAACCAGAACAAAACACCGGGGAGCTGTTTTTT. Translating gives CAIHEEPEQNTGELFF.